This T cell receptor (beta chain) was obtained from a study of T cells in Graves' hyperthyroidism and ophthalmopathy. In the study overall: Peripheral blood was taken when the disease was first diagnosed, before any treatment began.

V was pared by 7 bases and J by 3 bases, with 4 bases of the junction left unmatched. The germline CDR1 and CDR2 sequences are SNHLY and FYNNEI. The length of the CDR3 is 13 residues. Newly diagnosed patients aged 18 to 65 had hyperthyroidism of under 2 months' duration. The sample holds many counts of this clonotype. The CDR3 regions of TCR beta were amplified from RNA transcripts. The TCR CDR3 was amplified in a first-round RT-PCR using the HTBI primer set. TCRdb redid the calling of the multiplex PCR reads with MiXCR, one entry per CDR3 protein. The data show roughly 110,000 distinct CDR3 sequences, with about 17% seen just once and about 40% held by the top ten.

Source material: blood. V gene TRBV2 combines with J gene TRBJ2-3; 7 bases map to TRBD2. The source is a woman aged 45-59 years with Graves' hyperthyroidism. Written as DNA, the CDR3 is TGTGCCAGCACGGGCGGGAGTACAGATACGCAGTATTTT. It specifies CASTGGSTDTQYF.